The 15 T cell receptor beta chains below come from one sample, sequenced in a study of OX40 agonist ivuxolimab in advanced cancers. The protocol was immunoSEQ multiplex PCR, while the TCRdb copy is restricted to in-frame clones and leaves out a portion. The sample consists of 65,000 to 70,000 clones, about nine tenths of them appearing once. The sample was CD4+ or CD8+ T cells sorted from blood, taken in a trial of the OX40 agonist ivuxolimab. All receptors come from an adult with an advanced solid tumor such as melanoma, head and neck, liver or kidney cancer.

Only one count was recorded for this clone. The gene calls are TRBV7-2 and TRBJ1-5, with D unclear. There are 13 residues in the CDR3. The V gene's germline CDR1 is SGHTA and CDR2 FQGNSA. V was cut by 1 base and J by 7 bases, with 8 bases left in between. For the CDR3, the DNA is TGTGCCAGCAGCTTAGGTCGGTACCAGCCCCAGCATTTT. Amino acids: CASSLGRYQPQHF.

This chain connects TRBV4-1 to TRBJ2-1; the D gene is possibly TRBD1 (5 bases). The V gene lost 0 bases and the J gene lost 9 bases, with 6 bases spanning the gap. This CDR3 has 12 residues. Germline CDR1 reads MGHRA; CDR2 reads YSYEKL. DNA of the CDR3: TGCGCCAGCAGCCAAGATGGGGCTGAGCAGTTCTTC. It is translated as CASSQDGAEQFF.

The chain couples TRBV10-2 to TRBJ2-5, with D uncertain. V was clipped by 1 base and J by 5 bases, with 5 bases between them. This CDR3 has 12 residues. Germline V gives CDR1 WSHSY, CDR2 SAAADI. The CDR3 bases are TGCGCCAGCAGTGAGTTTGTGGAGACCCAGTACTTC. Translating gives CASSEFVETQYF.

This clone was seen only a few times. The sample has other DNA sequences that encode this CDR3 too. The chain combines TRBV6-5 with TRBJ1-5; D might be TRBD1 (5 bases). The germline V gene has CDR1 MNHEY and CDR2 SVGAGI. The V end lost 0 bases, the J end lost 6 bases, and 12 bases lay between the germline ends. CDR3 size: 15 residues. The CDR3 region is CASSYSGQGSQPQHF. The CDR3 DNA follows: TGTGCCAGCAGTTACTCCGGGCAGGGAAGTCAGCCCCAGCATTTT.

This clone appeared a few times. CDR3 bases: TGTGCCAGTTTGGGGGGCCCATATAACAATGAGCAGTTCTTC. This encodes CASLGGPYNNEQFF. This chain links TRBV19 with TRBJ2-1; D tentatively reads TRBD1 or TRBD2 (6 bases each). Trimming removed 8 bases at V and 5 bases at J, with 16 bases between. The germline CDR1 and CDR2 sequences are LNHDA and SQIVND (reference sequence). The length of the CDR3 is 14 residues.

The genes are TRBV7-3 and TRBJ2-1, with 9 bases fitting TRBD2. The CDR3 consists of 13 residues. J was trimmed by 10 bases and V by 2 bases; bases with no gene match: 3. CDR1 is SGHTA, CDR2 FQGTGA, per germline. Written as DNA, the CDR3 is TGTGCCAGCAGCTTAGGCGGGAGGGTGGAGCAGTTCTTC. Translating it yields CASSLGGRVEQFF. The full variable domain, completed using reference TRBV7-3 and TRBJ2-1, is GAGVSQTPSNKVTEKGKYVELRCDPISGHTALYWYRQSLGQGPEFLIYFQGTGAADDSGLPNDRFFAVRPEGSVSTLKIQRTERGDSAVYLCASSLGGRVEQFFGPGTRLTVL.

The gene calls are TRBV5-1 and TRBJ2-7; D possibly matches TRBD1 or TRBD2 (5 bases each). The CDR3 is made up of 14 amino acids. V was clipped by 4 bases and J by 0 bases, with 11 bases between them. Germline loops: CDR1 SGHRS, CDR2 YFSETQ. CDR3 residues: CASSRGLSSYEQYF. The CDR3 region has the DNA TGCGCCAGCAGCCGGGGCCTTAGCTCCTACGAGCAGTACTTC.

The V gene is TRBV20-1, the J gene TRBJ1-3; no firm D call. This CDR3 spans 11 amino acids. Trimming removed 1 base at V and 3 bases at J, with 1 base between. In germline, CDR1 is DFQATT, CDR2 SNEGSKA (reference sequence). CDR3 nucleotide sequence: TGCAGTGCTAGAGGTGGAAACACCATATATTTT. Residues: CSARGGNTIYF.

The CDR3 sequence: CASRQGAKYGYTF. The CDR3 region has the DNA TGTGCCAGCCGACAGGGGGCGAAATATGGCTACACCTTC. J is TRBJ1-2 and V is TRBV28, with TRBD1 identical over 10 bases. The CDR3 length is 13 residues. J was trimmed by 5 bases and V by 8 bases; bases with no gene match: 5. CDR1 MDHEN and CDR2 SYDVKM come from the germline V gene.

V usage is TRBV7-2 and J usage is TRBJ2-5, with 14 nucleotides matching TRBD2. The CDR3 is made up of 18 amino acids. The junction had 12 bases not matched to a gene; V was cut back by 6 bases and J by 3 bases. The germline CDR1 and CDR2 sequences are SGHTA and FQGNSA. The CDR3 loop is CASSQTGGLAGGKETQYF. The CDR3 region has the DNA TGTGCCAGCAGTCAAACCGGTGGACTAGCGGGGGGTAAAGAGACCCAGTACTTC. Full variable domain (remainder filled in from reference TRBV7-2 and TRBJ2-5): GAGVSQSPSNKVTEKGKDVELRCDPISGHTALYWYRQSLGQGLEFLIYFQGNSAPDKSGLPSDRFSAERTGGSVSTLTIQRTQQEDSAVYLCASSQTGGLAGGKETQYFGPGTRLLVL.

The count of this clone is one. The gene calls are TRBV23-1 and TRBJ1-4, with TRBD1 as a possible D gene (5 bases). TRBV23-1 is marked as an open reading frame, function uncertain. The V gene lost 3 bases and the J gene lost 5 bases, with 19 bases spanning the gap. The CDR3 spans 17 residues. CDR3 DNA: TGCGCCAGCAGTCAGCCTTGGGGACCGCTCACAAATGAAAAACTGTTTTTT. Its protein product is CASSQPWGPLTNEKLFF.

This clone was counted only a few times. J is TRBJ2-5 and V is TRBV7-3; tentatively, D is TRBD2 (5 bases). The ends were cut back, 4 bases at V and 5 bases at J, with 14 bases in the middle. Germline V lookup: CDR1 SGHTA, CDR2 FQGTGA. The CDR3 sequence is 14 residues long. CDR3 nucleotide sequence: TGTGCCAGCAGCTCAAGGAGGAACGTTGAGACCCAGTACTTC. Its translation is CASSSRRNVETQYF.

This sequence joins TRBV5-1 and TRBJ1-2, with TRBD1 matching over 7 bases. Germline V gives CDR1 SGHRS, CDR2 YFSETQ. Losses at the gene ends were 4 bases for V and 6 bases for J; bases not matched to a gene: 9. This CDR3 spans 14 amino acids. The CDR3 sequence is CASSSLDRENGYTF. In nucleotides, the CDR3 is TGCGCCAGCAGCAGCTTAGACAGGGAGAATGGCTACACCTTC.

The chain employs TRBV28 and TRBJ2-1; 10 bases map to TRBD2. The germline V gene encodes CDR1 MDHEN and CDR2 SYDVKM. The length of the CDR3 is 16 residues. Trimming removed 6 bases from V and 7 bases from J; junction bases left unmatched: 12. Written as DNA, the CDR3 is TGTGCCAGCAGGACGACCGGGACTAGCGCCTGGAATGAGCAGTTCTTC. This gives the protein CASRTTGTSAWNEQFF.

This clone appeared a few times. The chain uses TRBV5-6 and TRBJ1-5; maybe TRBD1 (5 bases). V lost 2 bases, J lost 4 bases, and 7 bases lay in between. Germline CDR1 is SGHDT and CDR2 is YYEEEE. The CDR3 runs to 13 residues. Here the CDR3 DNA reads TGTGCCAGCAGCTTCTCAGGGAATCAGCCCCAGCATTTT. Its protein product is CASSFSGNQPQHF. Supplemented by reference TRBV5-6 and TRBJ1-5, the full variable domain reads DAGVTQSPTHLIKTRGQQVTLRCSPKSGHDTVSWYQQALGQGPQFIFQYYEEEERQRGNFPDRFSGHQFPNYSSELNVNALLLGDSALYLCASSFSGNQPQHFGDGTRLSIL.